This TCR beta chain is from a study of tumor-infiltrating lymphocytes in glioblastoma multiforme. The germline CDR1 and CDR2 sequences are SQVTM and ANQGSEA. The CDR3 extends over 15 amino acids. Multiple V-beta primers and a C-beta primer amplified TCRB from RNA. TCRB cDNA was made from 0.5 to 0.65 ug total RNA. No unique molecular identifiers were described for these TCRB libraries. From the multiplex PCR reads, TCRdb called clonotypes with MiXCR, one entry per CDR3 protein. The profile covers about 15,000 distinct CDR3 sequences, with roughly 73% appearing a single time and under 40% taken by the ten largest. Notes on this clonotype: The junction departs from the called germline gene at one end, perhaps through a read error.

The chain employs TRBV29-1 and TRBJ2-5; unclear D gene. Material for sequencing was brain tumor tissue. This TCR was recovered from a male donor with glioblastoma. CDR3: CSAQKDGIIQDTQYF. CDR3 DNA: TGCAGCGCTCAAAAGGACGGCATAATCCAAGATACCCAGTACTTC.